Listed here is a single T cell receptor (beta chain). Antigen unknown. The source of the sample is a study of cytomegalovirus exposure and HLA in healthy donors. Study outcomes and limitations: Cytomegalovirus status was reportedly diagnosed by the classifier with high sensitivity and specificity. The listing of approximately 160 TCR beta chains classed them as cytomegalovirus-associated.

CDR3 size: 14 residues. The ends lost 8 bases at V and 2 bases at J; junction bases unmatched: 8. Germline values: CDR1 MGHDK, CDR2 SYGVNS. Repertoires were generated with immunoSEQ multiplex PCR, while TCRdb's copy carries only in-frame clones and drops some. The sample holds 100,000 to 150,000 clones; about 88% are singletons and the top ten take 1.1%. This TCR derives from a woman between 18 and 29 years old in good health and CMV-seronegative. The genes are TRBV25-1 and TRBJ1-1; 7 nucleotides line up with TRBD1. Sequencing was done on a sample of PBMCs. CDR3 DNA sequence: TGTGCCAGCCGCCCGACAGGGAGAAACACTGAAGCTTTCTTT. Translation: CASRPTGRNTEAFF.